The 22 T cell receptor beta chains presented below share a single source sample, sequenced in a study of T cells in Graves' hyperthyroidism and ophthalmopathy. Amplification of TCR beta CDR3 regions used RNA as the template. First-round RT-PCR of the TCR CDR3 relied on the HTBI primer set. TCRdb itself ran the multiplex PCR reads through MiXCR, one entry per CDR3 protein. The data show around 300,000 distinct CDR3 sequences, around 14% seen once. Sequencing used blood. The receptor source for this set is a woman between 25 and 40 years old with Graves' hyperthyroidism.

The chain carries TRBV10-3 and TRBJ2-3, with 7 bases matching TRBD1. Germline CDR1 ENHRY, CDR2 SYGVKD. This CDR3 comprises 15 residues. Unmatched junction bases numbered 9, after V lost 9 bases and J lost 0 bases. The CDR3 spells CAMGFGQDSTDTQYF. The CDR3 DNA reads TGTGCCATGGGTTTCGGACAGGACAGCACAGATACGCAGTATTTT.

On this clonotype itself: A read error is possible here, since a much larger clone lies one base away. The chain uses TRBV20-1 and TRBJ2-2, with D possibly TRBD2 on 5 matching bases. Looked up from germline, CDR1 is DFQATT and CDR2 is SNEGSKA (reference sequence). CDR3 size: 15 residues. The CDR3 here is CSALDGNSNTGELLF. In nucleotides, the CDR3 is TGCAGTGCTTTGGACGGGAATTCGAACACCGGGGAGCTGCTTTTT.

The genes are TRBV10-3 and TRBJ2-7, with 8 bases lining up with TRBD1. The germline gives CDR1 ENHRY, CDR2 SYGVKD. Germline trimming cut 10 bases from V and 2 bases from J; bases unmatched to any gene: 10. This CDR3 is built from 14 residues. The CDR3 region has the DNA TGTGCCAACGCACCGGGGACAGGCACCTACGAGCAGTACTTC. Translating it yields CANAPGTGTYEQYF.

This clonotype was found once. V and J are TRBV27 and TRBJ2-1, with a weak D call TRBD1 (6 bases). V gave up 1 base and J gave up 1 base, with 11 bases separating them. CDR3 length: 16 residues. From germline, CDR1 is MNHEY and CDR2 SMNVEV (reference sequence). The CDR3 sequence: CASSLYRAFSYNEQFF. The CDR3 DNA reads as TGTGCCAGCAGTTTATACAGGGCCTTTTCCTACAATGAGCAGTTCTTC.

The chain combines TRBV20-1 with TRBJ2-1, with a possible D match to TRBD2 (6 bases). With 4 bases removed from V and 4 bases from J, the gap between germline ends came to 14 bases. The CDR3 is made up of 14 amino acids. CDR1 is DFQATT and CDR2 is SNEGSKA in the germline V gene (reference sequence). The CDR3 sequence: CSAIIAESYNEQFF. For the CDR3, the DNA is TGCAGTGCTATTATAGCGGAGTCTTACAATGAGCAGTTCTTC.

The chain recombines TRBV7-2 with TRBJ1-3, with a tentative D call TRBD1 (5 bases). The CDR3 extends over 17 amino acids. The ends were cut back, 5 bases at V and 0 bases at J, with 17 bases in the middle. CDR1 SGHTA and CDR2 FQGNSA come from the germline V gene. DNA for the CDR3: TGTGCCAGCAGCCACCTTGCCTGGGGCTACTCTGGAAACACCATATATTTT. Protein: CASSHLAWGYSGNTIYF.

This chain joins TRBV30 and TRBJ2-7; possibly TRBD1 for D (6 bases). V lost 4 bases and J 6 bases, leaving 16 bases between the germline ends. Germline-derived CDR1 and CDR2 are GTSNPN and SVGIG (reference sequence). CDR3 length: 13 residues. CDR3 sequence reads: CAWNGQPLAEQYF. The CDR3 DNA reads as TGTGCCTGGAATGGACAGCCCCTAGCCGAGCAGTACTTC.

J is TRBJ2-1 and V is TRBV28; 8 bases map to TRBD1. CDR3 length equals 17 residues. Germline values: CDR1 MDHEN, CDR2 SYDVKM. V gave up 5 bases and J gave up 9 bases; unmatched junction bases: 18. CDR3 nucleotides: TGTGCCAGCAGTGGGCGTCTAGGACAGGGTTTCGTAGGTGAGCAGTTCTTC. It codes for CASSGRLGQGFVGEQFF.

This clonotype was picked up many times. The chain recombines TRBV12-3 or TRBV12-4 with TRBJ1-1; D uncertain. The V end lost 6 bases, the J end lost 2 bases, and 4 bases lay between the germline ends. The CDR3 has 11 amino acids. The CDR3 loop is CASSFNTEAFF. In DNA form, the CDR3 reads TGTGCCAGCAGCTTCAACACTGAAGCTTTCTTT.

Ten or more counts support this clonotype. The V gene is TRBV6-1, the J gene TRBJ1-1, with 8 nucleotides matching TRBD1. CDR3 size: 17 residues. Per the germline V gene, CDR1 is MNHNS and CDR2 is SASEGT. V was pared by 5 bases and J by 0 bases, with 11 bases of the junction left unmatched. The CDR3 DNA reads as TGTGCCAGCAGTCTGACCGGGACAGGCGCTATGAACACTGAAGCTTTCTTT. This encodes CASSLTGTGAMNTEAFF.

In its sample, this clonotype was seen many times. The chain carries TRBV6-5 and TRBJ1-1; a weak D match, TRBD1 (6 bases). Per the germline V gene, CDR1 is MNHEY and CDR2 is SVGAGI. Trimming took 2 bases from V and 1 from J, leaving 17 bases between them. The CDR3 consists of 17 residues. The CDR3 loop reads CASSYPTGGAENTEAFF. CDR3 DNA: TGTGCCAGCAGTTACCCGACGGGGGGCGCCGAGAACACTGAAGCTTTCTTT.

This clonotype was recorded at least ten times. J is TRBJ2-4 and V is TRBV6-1, with 9 bases lining up with TRBD1. The germline CDR1 and CDR2 sequences are MNHNS and SASEGT. J gave up 0 bases and V 5 bases, and 20 bases lay outside the gene matches. The CDR3 runs to 21 residues. The CDR3 nucleotides are TGTGCCAGCAGTCCGCACAGGGGGCTGGACAGTAAGAAAATAGCCAAAAACATTCAGTACTTC. Its protein is CASSPHRGLDSKKIAKNIQYF.

Of note for this clonotype: A much more abundant neighbour one base away suggests this may be a read error. The V call is TRBV30, the J call TRBJ2-1; D is perhaps TRBD2 (6 bases). This CDR3 is 15 amino acids long. Germline CDR1 reads GTSNPN; CDR2 reads SVGIG (reference sequence). Here the CDR3 reads CAWSVGKVDYNERFF. The CDR3 region has the DNA TGTGCCTGGAGTGTTGGTAAGGTGGACTACAATGAGCGGTTCTTC.

This clonotype was seen a single time. The chain joins TRBV29-1 to TRBJ1-5; 10 bases match TRBD1. Germline assignment: CDR1 SQVTM and CDR2 ANQGSEA. CDR3 length equals 13 residues. Trimming took 7 bases from V and 6 from J; bases not matched to a gene: 6. The CDR3 sequence: CSATRDRGQPQHF. CDR3 in DNA: TGCAGCGCCACCCGGGACAGGGGTCAGCCCCAGCATTTT.

This sequence joins TRBV19 and TRBJ2-6; D is undetermined. The germline CDR1 and CDR2 sequences are LNHDA and SQIVND (reference sequence). V gave up 7 bases and J gave up 3 bases, with 13 bases separating them. This CDR3 has 15 amino acids. CDR3 in amino acids: CASNPDLFGANVLTF. CDR3 nucleotides: TGTGCCAGTAACCCCGACCTTTTTGGGGCCAACGTCCTGACTTTC.

The V gene is TRBV13, the J gene TRBJ2-1; D call uncertain. The CDR3 totals 15 residues. V was cut by 7 bases and J by 8 bases, with 21 bases left in between. In germline, CDR1 is PRHDT, CDR2 FYEKMQ (reference sequence). The CDR3 region is CASTVAVYLQDEQFF. In nucleotides, the CDR3 is TGTGCCAGCACCGTAGCCGTTTATCTTCAGGATGAGCAGTTCTTC.

In its sample, this clonotype was seen many times. V gene TRBV11-2 combines with J gene TRBJ1-2, with 8 bases fitting TRBD1. This CDR3 comprises 14 residues. From germline, CDR1 is SGHAT and CDR2 FQNNGV. With V trimmed by 4 bases and J by 2 bases, 3 bases remained unmatched. CDR3 loop: CASSWDRNNYGYTF. The CDR3 DNA is TGTGCCAGCAGCTGGGACAGGAACAACTATGGCTACACCTTC.

This clonotype appeared many times. This chain connects TRBV2 to TRBJ2-3; the D is unclear. The germline CDR1 and CDR2 sequences are SNHLY and FYNNEI. Trimming cost V 6 bases and J 1 base, with 8 bases left between them. The CDR3 has 13 residues. The CDR3 is CASSRWGTDTQYF. CDR3 DNA sequence: TGTGCCAGCAGCAGGTGGGGCACAGATACGCAGTATTTT.

The sample holds a few counts of this clonotype. The chain combines TRBV29-1 with TRBJ2-3; a weak D match, TRBD1 (6 bases). V dropped 7 bases and J dropped 3 bases, with 20 bases sitting between them. This CDR3 contains 15 residues. Germline CDR1 SQVTM, CDR2 ANQGSEA. Here the CDR3 DNA reads TGCAGCGCCCAGGGCCAGGGGCCCTGGACAGATACGCAGTATTTT. Its protein product is CSAQGQGPWTDTQYF.

This CDR3 is CSAFGQGAYQPQHF. The DNA for the CDR3 is TGCAGTGCTTTTGGACAGGGGGCATATCAGCCCCAGCATTTT. V usage is TRBV20-1 and J usage is TRBJ1-5; 11 bases fit TRBD1. This CDR3 is 14 amino acids long. The germline gives CDR1 DFQATT, CDR2 SNEGSKA (reference sequence). With V trimmed by 5 bases and J by 5 bases, 5 bases remained unmatched.

Ten or more counts support this clonotype. The chain recombines TRBV2 with TRBJ2-5; 9 nucleotides align to TRBD1. This CDR3 has 14 amino acids. The J segment lost 0 bases and the V segment lost 8 bases, leaving 4 bases of the junction unmatched. Germline V gives CDR1 SNHLY, CDR2 FYNNEI. For the CDR3, the DNA is TGTGCCAGCGCCGGGACAGGGAACCAAGAGACCCAGTACTTC. Its translation is CASAGTGNQETQYF.

This clonotype came up many times. This chain links TRBV28 with TRBJ1-1; D is uncertain. The germline V gene has CDR1 MDHEN and CDR2 SYDVKM. V gave up 5 bases and J gave up 2 bases, with 12 bases separating them. This CDR3 has 14 residues. This CDR3 reads CASSRRYSNTEAFF. CDR3 nucleotide sequence: TGTGCCAGCAGTCGACGGTACAGTAACACTGAAGCTTTCTTT.